The source of this T cell receptor (beta chain) is a study of glioma-infiltrating T cells after dendritic cell vaccination. In the study overall: Patients received autologous tumor lysate-pulsed dendritic cell vaccination between about 2003 and 2013. Dendritic cell vaccine was injected intradermally three times, biweekly.

CDR3 length: 16 residues. Germline-derived CDR1 and CDR2 are SGHAT and FQNNGV. V was clipped by 3 bases and J by 3 bases; unmatched bases: 9. Amplification used 60 V beta primers and 13 J beta primers. Repertoires were generated with immunoSEQ multiplex PCR, while TCRdb's copy carries only in-frame clones and drops some. Of 60,000 to 70,000 clones in the sample, 82% are singletons; the top ten hold under 10%. V usage is TRBV11-2 and J usage is TRBJ2-7, with 9 bases lining up with TRBD1. The origin of this receptor is a human donor with glioblastoma. Specimen: blood, collected before dendritic cell vaccination. The CDR3 DNA follows: TGTGCCAGCAGCTTGTGGACAGGGGAGGACGACTACGAGCAGTACTTC. This gives the protein CASSLWTGEDDYEQYF. The full variable domain, its missing parts supplied by reference TRBV11-2 and TRBJ2-7, is EAGVAQSPRYKIIEKRQSVAFWCNPISGHATLYWYQQILGQGPKLLIQFQNNGVVDDSQLPKDRFSAERLKGVDSTLKIQPAKLEDSAVYLCASSLWTGEDDYEQYFGPGTRLTVT.